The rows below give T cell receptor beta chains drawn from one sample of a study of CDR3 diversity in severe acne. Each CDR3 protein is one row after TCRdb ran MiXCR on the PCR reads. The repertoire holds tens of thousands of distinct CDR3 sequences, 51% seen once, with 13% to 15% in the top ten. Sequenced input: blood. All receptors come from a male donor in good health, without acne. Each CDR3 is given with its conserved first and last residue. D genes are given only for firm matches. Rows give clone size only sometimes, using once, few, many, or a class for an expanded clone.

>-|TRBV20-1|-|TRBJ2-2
TGCAGCACCAGGGGGGCCGGCACCGGGGAGCTGTTTTTT
CSTRGAGTGELFF
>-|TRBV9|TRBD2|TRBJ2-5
TGTGCCAGCAGGGGACATGGGACTAGCGGGAGGAAGACCCAGTACTTC
CASRGHGTSGRKTQYF
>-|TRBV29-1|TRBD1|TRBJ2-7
TGCAGCGTCAATGGACAGGGGGCGAGCTCCTACGAGCAGTACTTC
CSVNGQGASSYEQYF
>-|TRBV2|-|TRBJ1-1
TGTGCCAGCAGTGAAGCGCTACAGGGGAACACTGAAGCTTTCTTT
CASSEALQGNTEAFF
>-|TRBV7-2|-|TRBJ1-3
TGTGCCAGCAGGCAGGGACCGAGCTCTGGAAGCACCATATATTTT
CASRQGPSSGSTIYF
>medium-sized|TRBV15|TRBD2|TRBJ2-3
TGTGCCACCAGCAGAGGACTAGCTAGCACAGATACGCAGTATTTT
CATSRGLASTDTQYF
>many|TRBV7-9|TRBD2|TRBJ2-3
TGTGCCAGCAGCTTTACTAGCGGGCCGAGCACAGATACGCAGTATTTT
CASSFTSGPSTDTQYF
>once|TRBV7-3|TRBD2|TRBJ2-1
TGTGCCAGCAGACCCAGCGGGGGGACCCGGGGGTCCTACAATGAGCAGTTCTTC
CASRPSGGTRGSYNEQFF
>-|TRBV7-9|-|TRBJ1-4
TGTGCCAGCAGTTACGGGACTAATGAAAAACTGTTTTTT
CASSYGTNEKLFF
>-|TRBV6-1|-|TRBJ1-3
-
CASSERAEGYEQYFGPGTIYF
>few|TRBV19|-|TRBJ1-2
TGTGCCAGTAGTACGTGGGACACCTCCACCTTC
CASSTWDTSTF
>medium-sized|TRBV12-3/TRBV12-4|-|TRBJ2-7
TGTGCCAGCAGCCGGAGAGTCTACGAGCAGTACTTC
CASSRRVYEQYF
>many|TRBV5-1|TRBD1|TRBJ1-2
TGCGCCAGCAGCTTAGAAGGGGACAGTAGCTATGGCTACACCTTC
CASSLEGDSSYGYTF
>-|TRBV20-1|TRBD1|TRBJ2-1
TGCAGTGCTAGAGATGGGGACAGGGCCTACAATGAGCAGTTCTTC
CSARDGDRAYNEQFF
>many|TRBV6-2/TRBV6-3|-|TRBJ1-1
TGTGCCAGCAGTAGGGGGGGTGAAGCTTTCTTT
CASSRGGEAFF
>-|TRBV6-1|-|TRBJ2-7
TGTGCCTCGGGCTACCGAGACTACGAGCAGTACTTC
CASGYRDYEQYF
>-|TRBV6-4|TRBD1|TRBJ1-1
TGTGCCAGAAAAGGTAAGGGGGCAGGGGCTGAAGCTTTCTTT
CARKGKGAGAEAFF
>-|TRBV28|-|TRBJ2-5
-
CASSRQGRGYTFGSGTQYF
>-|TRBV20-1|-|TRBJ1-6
TGCAGTGCTAGAGACGGCGCTGGTAATAATTCACCCCTCCACTTT
CSARDGAGNNSPLHF
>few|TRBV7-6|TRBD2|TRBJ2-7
TGTGCCAGCAGCGGCCTCAGCGGGGGCTCCTACGAGCAGTACTTC
CASSGLSGGSYEQYF
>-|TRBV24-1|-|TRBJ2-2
TGTGCCACCGGTCAAACCGGGGAGCTGTTTTTT
CATGQTGELFF
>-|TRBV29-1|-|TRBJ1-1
TGCAGCCCAGAAACCGTTGAAGCTTTCTTT
CSPETVEAFF
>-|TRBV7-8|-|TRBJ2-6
TGTGCCAGCAATCCCTGGAGGGGGAACACTGAAGCCAACGTCCTGACTTTC
CASNPWRGNTEANVLTF
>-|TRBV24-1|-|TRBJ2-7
TGTGCCACCAGTTCAGAGGGAAGCGACGAGCAGTACTTC
CATSSEGSDEQYF
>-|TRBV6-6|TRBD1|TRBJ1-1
TGTGCCAGCAGTTACTCGGGACAGGGCAAAACTGAAGCTTTCTTT
CASSYSGQGKTEAFF
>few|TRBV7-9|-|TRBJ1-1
TGTGCCAGCAGCCCAGGACAGCTAGAAGCTTTCTTT
CASSPGQLEAFF
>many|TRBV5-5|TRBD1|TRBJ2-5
TGTGCCAGCAGCTTGGTCTCGGGGACAGGGGAGACCCAGTACTTC
CASSLVSGTGETQYF
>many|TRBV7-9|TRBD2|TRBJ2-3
TGTGCCAGCAGCTTAGTGACTAGCGGTTACACAGATACGCAGTATTTT
CASSLVTSGYTDTQYF
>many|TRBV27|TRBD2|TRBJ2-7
TGTGCCAGCAGTCCGGGAACTTCAGCGGGAGTCTTCTACGAGCAGTACTTC
CASSPGTSAGVFYEQYF
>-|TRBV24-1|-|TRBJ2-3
TGTGCCACCAGAGGGGCGGGCACAGATACGCAGTATTTT
CATRGAGTDTQYF
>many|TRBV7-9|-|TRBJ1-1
TGTGCCAGCAGCCCCACAGACATGAACACTGAAGCTTTCTTT
CASSPTDMNTEAFF
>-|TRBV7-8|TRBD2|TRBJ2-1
TGTGCCAGCAGCCAAGCGGGACTAGCGGGGGGGTCCGGTCTGTCGGTCGATGAGCAGTTCTTC
CASSQAGLAGGSGLSVDEQFF
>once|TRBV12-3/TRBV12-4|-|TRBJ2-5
TGTGCCAGCAGTCCGGAAAGGGGCCTGGAGACCCAGTACTTC
CASSPERGLETQYF
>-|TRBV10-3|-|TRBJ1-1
TGTGCCATCAGTGACGGCTTTACTGGGACTGAAGCTTTCTTT
CAISDGFTGTEAFF
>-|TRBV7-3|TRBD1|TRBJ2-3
TGTGCCAGCAGCAAGGACAGGGGAACAGATACGCAGTATTTT
CASSKDRGTDTQYF
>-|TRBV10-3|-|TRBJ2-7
TGTGCCATCAGTCACCAGGCCCCCGAGCAGTACTTC
CAISHQAPEQYF
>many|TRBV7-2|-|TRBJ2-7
TGTGCCAGCAGCTTAGGCCCCAGAGACTACGAGCAGTACTTC
CASSLGPRDYEQYF
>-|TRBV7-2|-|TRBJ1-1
TGTGCCAGCAGCTTATCTACGTACACTGAAGCTTCCTTT
CASSLSTYTEASF
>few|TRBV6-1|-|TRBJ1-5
TGTGCCAGCAGTGATGAGCAGGGCCTTAATCAGCCCCAGCATTTT
CASSDEQGLNQPQHF
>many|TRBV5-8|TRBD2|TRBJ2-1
TGTGCCAGCCGGGGGGGAGACAATGAGCAGTTCTTC
CASRGGDNEQFF
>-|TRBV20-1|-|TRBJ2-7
TGCAGTGCTCGGTGGGACGGTAGCGACGAGCAGTACTTC
CSARWDGSDEQYF
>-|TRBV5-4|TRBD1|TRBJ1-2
TGTGCCAGCAGTAGGATTCCGGCGACAGGGGGTAACTATGGCTACACCTTC
CASSRIPATGGNYGYTF
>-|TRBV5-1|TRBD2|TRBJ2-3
TGCGCCAGCAGTCAGACTAGCGGGAGAGGTACGCAGTATTTT
CASSQTSGRGTQYF
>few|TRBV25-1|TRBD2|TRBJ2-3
TGTGCCAGCAGTGGGGCTAGCGGGTCGGAGGCAGATACGCAGTATTTT
CASSGASGSEADTQYF
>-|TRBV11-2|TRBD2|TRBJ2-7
TGTGCCAGCAGCTGGACTAGCGGTAACAATGAGCAGTACTTC
CASSWTSGNNEQYF
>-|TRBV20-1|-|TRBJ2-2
TGCAGTGCTAGACAAGGTTGGGGACCCTTGGCAGATGCGAACACCGGGGGGCTGTCTTTT
CSARQGWGPLADANTGGLSF
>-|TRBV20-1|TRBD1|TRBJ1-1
TGCAGTGCCCCCGGGACAGGAGAAAAGTACACTGAAGCTTTCTTT
CSAPGTGEKYTEAFF
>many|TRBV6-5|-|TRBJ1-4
TGTGCCAGCGGGCGGGAGCTTAATGAAAAACTGTTTTTT
CASGRELNEKLFF
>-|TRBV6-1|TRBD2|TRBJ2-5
TGTGCCAGCAGTGAGCAAGCGGGGGGGCAAGAGACCCAGTACTTC
CASSEQAGGQETQYF
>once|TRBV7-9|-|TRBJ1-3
TGTGCCGACAAGGGACATCCTTCCTCTGGAAACACCATATATTTT
CADKGHPSSGNTIYF
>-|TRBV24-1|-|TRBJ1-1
TGTGCCACCAGGTCCTCGGGAGCGGGTACTGAAGCTTTCTTT
CATRSSGAGTEAFF
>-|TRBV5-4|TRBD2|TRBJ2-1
TGTGCCAGCAGCCCCCAGACTAGCGGGAGCGATGAGCAGTTCTTC
CASSPQTSGSDEQFF
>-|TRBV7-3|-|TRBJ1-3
TGTGCCAGCAGCCGCGATCTGCGAAACACCATATATTTT
CASSRDLRNTIYF
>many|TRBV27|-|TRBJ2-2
TGTGCCAGCGGGTGGGACACCGGGGAGCTGTTTTTT
CASGWDTGELFF